This TCR beta chain was observed in a study of OX40 agonist ivuxolimab in advanced cancers. In the study overall: As their treatment, patients were administered ivuxolimab, an agonistic anti-OX40 (CD134) antibody. Partial response was recorded in three patients: one hepatocellular carcinoma and two cutaneous melanoma cases.

CDR1 is MNHEY, CDR2 SMNVEV, per germline (reference sequence). V lost 5 bases to trimming and J lost 4 bases; unmatched junction nucleotides: 5. CDR3 size: 15 residues. Measured with immunoSEQ multiplex PCR; TCRdb has only the in-frame clones, and not every one. The table has tens of thousands of clones, approximately 90% seen once. The source is an adult with an advanced solid tumor such as melanoma, head and neck, liver or kidney cancer. The chain joins TRBV27 to TRBJ1-5, with TRBD1 matching over 10 bases. Sequences were derived from CD4+ or CD8+ T cells sorted from blood, sampled in a trial of the OX40 agonist ivuxolimab. The CDR3 region has the DNA TGTGCCAGCAGTCTGGGGACAGGGGAGAATCAGCCCCAGCATTTT. Encoded protein: CASSLGTGENQPQHF.